This T cell receptor (beta chain) was found in a study of T cell responses to AZD1222 COVID-19 vaccine. Study outcomes and limitations: Of the AZD1222 recipients, only six or seven were seropositive at baseline.

Sequencing used immunoSEQ multiplex PCR; TCRdb keeps in-frame clones, though not all of them. The table includes 110,000 to 150,000 clones, about 93% detected once. Note on this clone: Its cognate antigen is unknown.

The CDR3 consists of 14 residues. Germline V lookup: CDR1 LGHDT, CDR2 YNNKEL (reference sequence). V dropped 3 bases and J dropped 7 bases, with 10 bases sitting between them. The chain combines TRBV3-1 (or the pseudogene TRBV3-2) with TRBJ1-6; no clear D. Sequences were derived from peripheral blood, sampled on day 0 of AZD1222 vaccination. This TCR was sampled from an adult in good health. The CDR3 loop reads CASSQGFGNSPLHF. DNA of the CDR3: TGTGCCAGCAGCCAGGGGTTTGGGAATTCACCCCTCCACTTT.